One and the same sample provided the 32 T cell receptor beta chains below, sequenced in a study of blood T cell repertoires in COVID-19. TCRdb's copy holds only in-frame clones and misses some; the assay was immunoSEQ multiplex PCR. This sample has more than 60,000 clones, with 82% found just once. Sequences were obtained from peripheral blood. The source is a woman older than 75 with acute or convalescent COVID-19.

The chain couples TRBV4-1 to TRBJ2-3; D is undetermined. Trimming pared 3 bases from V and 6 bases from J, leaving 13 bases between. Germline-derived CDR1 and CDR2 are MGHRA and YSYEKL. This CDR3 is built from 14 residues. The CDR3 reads CASSHTDLWDTQYF. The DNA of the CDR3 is TGCGCCAGCAGCCACACTGATCTTTGGGATACGCAGTATTTT.

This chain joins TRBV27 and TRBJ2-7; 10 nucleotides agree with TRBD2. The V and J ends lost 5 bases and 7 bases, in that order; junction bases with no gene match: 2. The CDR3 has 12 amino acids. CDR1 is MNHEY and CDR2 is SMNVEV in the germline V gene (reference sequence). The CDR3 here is CASSAGLAEQYF. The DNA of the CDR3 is TGTGCCAGCAGTGCGGGACTAGCGGAGCAGTACTTC.

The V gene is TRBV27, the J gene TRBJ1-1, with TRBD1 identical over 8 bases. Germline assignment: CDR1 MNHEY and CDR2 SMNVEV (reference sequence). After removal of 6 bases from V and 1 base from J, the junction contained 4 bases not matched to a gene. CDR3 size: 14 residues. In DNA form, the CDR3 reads TGTGCCAGCAGCGCCGGGACAGGGAACACTGAAGCTTTCTTT. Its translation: CASSAGTGNTEAFF.

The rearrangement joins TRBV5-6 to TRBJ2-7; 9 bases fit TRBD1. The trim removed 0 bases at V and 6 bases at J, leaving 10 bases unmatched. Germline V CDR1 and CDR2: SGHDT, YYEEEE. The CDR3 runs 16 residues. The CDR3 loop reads CASSLARRGQGGEQYF. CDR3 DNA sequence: TGTGCCAGCAGCTTGGCCCGACGGGGACAGGGCGGCGAGCAGTACTTC.

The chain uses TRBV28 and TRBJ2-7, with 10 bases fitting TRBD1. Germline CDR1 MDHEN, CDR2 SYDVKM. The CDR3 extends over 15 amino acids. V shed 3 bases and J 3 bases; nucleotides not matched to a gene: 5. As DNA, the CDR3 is TGTGCCAGCAGTTTTGGGAGGACAGGGGGCTACGAGCAGTACTTC. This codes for CASSFGRTGGYEQYF.

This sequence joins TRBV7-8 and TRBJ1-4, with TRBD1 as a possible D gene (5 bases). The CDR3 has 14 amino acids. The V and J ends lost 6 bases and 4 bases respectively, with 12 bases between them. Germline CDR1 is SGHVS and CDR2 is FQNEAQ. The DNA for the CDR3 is TGTGCCAGCAGACGTAGGGGCTTTAATGAAAAACTGTTTTTT. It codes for CASRRRGFNEKLFF.

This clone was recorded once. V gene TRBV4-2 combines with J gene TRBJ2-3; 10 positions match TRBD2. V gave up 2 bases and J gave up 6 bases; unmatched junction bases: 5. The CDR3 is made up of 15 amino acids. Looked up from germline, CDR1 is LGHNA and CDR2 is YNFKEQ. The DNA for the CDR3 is TGTGCCAGCAGCCAACCGGGACTAGCGTTGGATACGCAGTATTTT. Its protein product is CASSQPGLALDTQYF.

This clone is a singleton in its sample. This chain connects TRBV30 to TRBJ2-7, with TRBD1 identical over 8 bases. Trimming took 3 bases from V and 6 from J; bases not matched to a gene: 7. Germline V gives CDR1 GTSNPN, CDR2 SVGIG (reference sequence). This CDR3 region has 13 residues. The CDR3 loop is CAWRWTGLSEQYF. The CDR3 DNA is TGTGCCTGGAGATGGACAGGGCTATCCGAGCAGTACTTC.

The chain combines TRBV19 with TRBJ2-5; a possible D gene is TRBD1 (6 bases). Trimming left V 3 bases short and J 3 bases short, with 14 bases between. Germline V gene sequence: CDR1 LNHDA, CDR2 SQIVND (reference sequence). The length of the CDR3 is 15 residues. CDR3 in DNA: TGTGCCAGTAGTATGGGTACAGGACAGAAAGAGACCCAGTACTTC. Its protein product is CASSMGTGQKETQYF. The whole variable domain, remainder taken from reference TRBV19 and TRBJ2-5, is DGGITQSPKYLFRKEGQNVTLSCEQNLNHDAMYWYRQDPGQGLRLIYYSQIVNDFQKGDIAEGYSVSREKKESFPLTVTSAQKNPTAFYLCASSMGTGQKETQYFGPGTRLLVL.

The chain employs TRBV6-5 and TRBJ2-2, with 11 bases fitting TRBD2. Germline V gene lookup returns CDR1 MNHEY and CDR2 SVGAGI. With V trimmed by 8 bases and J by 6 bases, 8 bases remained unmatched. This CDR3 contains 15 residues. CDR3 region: CASRTSGRLSGELFF. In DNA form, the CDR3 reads TGTGCCAGCCGTACTAGCGGGAGATTGTCCGGGGAGCTGTTTTTT.

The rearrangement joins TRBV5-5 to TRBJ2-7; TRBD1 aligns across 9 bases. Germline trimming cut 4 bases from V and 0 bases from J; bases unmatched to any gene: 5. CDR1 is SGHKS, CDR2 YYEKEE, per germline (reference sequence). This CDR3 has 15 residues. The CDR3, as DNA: TGTGCCAGCAGCCGCACAGGGGGCAACTCCTACGAGCAGTACTTC. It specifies CASSRTGGNSYEQYF. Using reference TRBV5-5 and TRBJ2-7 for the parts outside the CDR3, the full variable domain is DAGVTQSPTHLIKTRGQQVTLRCSPISGHKSVSWYQQVLGQGPQFIFQYYEKEERGRGNFPDRFSARQFPNYSSELNVNALLLGDSALYLCASSRTGGNSYEQYFGPGTRLTVT.

The CDR3 spells CSGRGWTGGRRETQYF. For the CDR3, the DNA is TGCAGCGGGAGGGGGTGGACAGGGGGCCGACGAGAGACCCAGTACTTC. The chain employs TRBV29-1 and TRBJ2-5, with TRBD1 matching 11 bases. The germline V gene has CDR1 SQVTM and CDR2 ANQGSEA. CDR3 size: 16 residues. V lost 7 bases to trimming and J lost 4 bases; unmatched junction nucleotides: 14.

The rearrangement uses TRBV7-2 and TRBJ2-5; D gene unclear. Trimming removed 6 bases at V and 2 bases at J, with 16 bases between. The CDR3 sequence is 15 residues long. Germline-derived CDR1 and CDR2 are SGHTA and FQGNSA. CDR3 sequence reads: CASRIGRLSQETQYF. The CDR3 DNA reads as TGTGCCAGCAGGATCGGTCGGTTGAGTCAAGAGACCCAGTACTTC.

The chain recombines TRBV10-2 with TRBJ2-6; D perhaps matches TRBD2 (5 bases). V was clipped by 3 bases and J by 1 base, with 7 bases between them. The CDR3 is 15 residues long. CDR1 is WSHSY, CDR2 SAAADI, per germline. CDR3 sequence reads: CASSEGGSGANVLTF. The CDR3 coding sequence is TGCGCCAGCAGTGAAGGAGGTTCTGGGGCCAACGTCCTGACTTTC.

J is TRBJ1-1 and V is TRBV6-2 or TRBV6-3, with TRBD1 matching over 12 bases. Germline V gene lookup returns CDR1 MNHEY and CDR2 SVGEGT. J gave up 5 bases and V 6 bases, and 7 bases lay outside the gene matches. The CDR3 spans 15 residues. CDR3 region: CASSPGQGARTEAFF. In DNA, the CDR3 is TGTGCCAGCAGCCCGGGACAGGGGGCACGTACTGAAGCTTTCTTT.

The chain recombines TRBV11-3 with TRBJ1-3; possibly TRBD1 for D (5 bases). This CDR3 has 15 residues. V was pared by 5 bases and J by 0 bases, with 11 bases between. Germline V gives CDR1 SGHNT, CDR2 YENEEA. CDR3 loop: CASSLGGSSGNTIYF. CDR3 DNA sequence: TGTGCCAGCAGCCTCGGGGGAAGCTCTGGAAACACCATATATTTT.

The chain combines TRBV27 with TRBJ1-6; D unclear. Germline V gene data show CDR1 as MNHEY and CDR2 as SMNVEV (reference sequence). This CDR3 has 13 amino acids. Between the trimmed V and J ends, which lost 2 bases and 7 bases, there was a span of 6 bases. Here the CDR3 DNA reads TGTGCCAGCAGTTTAAAACTAAATTCACCCCTCCACTTT. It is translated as CASSLKLNSPLHF.

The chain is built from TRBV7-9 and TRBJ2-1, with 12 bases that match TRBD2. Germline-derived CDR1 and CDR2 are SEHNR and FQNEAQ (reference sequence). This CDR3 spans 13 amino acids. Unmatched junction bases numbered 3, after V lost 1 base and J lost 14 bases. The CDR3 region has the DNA TGTGCCAGCAGCTTAGAGACTAGCGGGAGCAAGTTCTTC. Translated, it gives CASSLETSGSKFF.

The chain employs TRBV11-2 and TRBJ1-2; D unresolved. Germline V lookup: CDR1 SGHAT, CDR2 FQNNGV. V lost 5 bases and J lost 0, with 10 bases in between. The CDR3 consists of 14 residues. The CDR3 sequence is CASSPLTPNYGYTF. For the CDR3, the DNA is TGTGCCAGCAGCCCCCTGACACCTAACTATGGCTACACCTTC.

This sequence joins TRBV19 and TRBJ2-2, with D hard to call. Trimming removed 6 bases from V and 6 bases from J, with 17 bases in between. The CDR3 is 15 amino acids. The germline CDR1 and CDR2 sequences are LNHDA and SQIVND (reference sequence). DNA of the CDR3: TGTGCCAGTAGGCCTGCCCCGCCGGTCGCCGGGGAGCTGTTTTTT. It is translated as CASRPAPPVAGELFF.

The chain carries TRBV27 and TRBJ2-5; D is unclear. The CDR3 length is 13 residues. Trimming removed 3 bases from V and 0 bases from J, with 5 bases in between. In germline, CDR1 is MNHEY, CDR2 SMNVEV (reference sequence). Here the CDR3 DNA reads TGTGCCAGCAGTTTTGTCAACCAAGAGACCCAGTACTTC. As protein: CASSFVNQETQYF.

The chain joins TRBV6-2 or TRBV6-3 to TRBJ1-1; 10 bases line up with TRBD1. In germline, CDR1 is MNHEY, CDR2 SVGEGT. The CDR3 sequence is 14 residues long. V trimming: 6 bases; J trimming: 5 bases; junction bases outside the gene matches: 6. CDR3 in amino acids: CASSSDRGPTEAFF. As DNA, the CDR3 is TGTGCCAGCAGCTCTGACAGGGGGCCTACTGAAGCTTTCTTT.

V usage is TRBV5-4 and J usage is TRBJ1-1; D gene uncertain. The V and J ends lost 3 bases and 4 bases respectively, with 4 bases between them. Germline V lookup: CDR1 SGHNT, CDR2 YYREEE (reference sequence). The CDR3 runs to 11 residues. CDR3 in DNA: TGTGCCAGCAGCTCCTTCACTGAAGCTTTCTTT. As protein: CASSSFTEAFF.

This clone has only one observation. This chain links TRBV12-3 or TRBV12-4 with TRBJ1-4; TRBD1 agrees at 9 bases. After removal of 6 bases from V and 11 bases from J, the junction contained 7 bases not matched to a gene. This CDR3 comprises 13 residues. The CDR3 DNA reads TGTGCCAGCAGCTGGGGACAGGGAAAGAAACTGTTTTTT. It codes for CASSWGQGKKLFF.

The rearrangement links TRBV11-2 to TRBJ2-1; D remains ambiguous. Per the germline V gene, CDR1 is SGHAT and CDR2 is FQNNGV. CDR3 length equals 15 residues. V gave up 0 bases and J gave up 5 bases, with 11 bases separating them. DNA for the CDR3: TGTGCCAGCAGCTTAGATCTTAGCAGTAACAATGAGCAGTTCTTC. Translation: CASSLDLSSNNEQFF.

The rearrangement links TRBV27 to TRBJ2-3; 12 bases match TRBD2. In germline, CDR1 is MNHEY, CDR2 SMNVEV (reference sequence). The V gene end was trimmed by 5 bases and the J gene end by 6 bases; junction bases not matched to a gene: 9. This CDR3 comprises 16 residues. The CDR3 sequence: CASSAFLAGGPDTQYF. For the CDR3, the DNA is TGTGCCAGCAGTGCCTTTCTAGCGGGAGGGCCGGATACGCAGTATTTT.

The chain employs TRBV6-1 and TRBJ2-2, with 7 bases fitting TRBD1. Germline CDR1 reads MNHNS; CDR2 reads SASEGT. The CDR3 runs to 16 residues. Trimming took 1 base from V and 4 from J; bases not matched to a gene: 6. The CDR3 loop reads CASSEVEGQFTGELFF. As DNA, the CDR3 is TGTGCCAGCAGTGAAGTTGAGGGACAGTTCACCGGGGAGCTGTTTTTT.

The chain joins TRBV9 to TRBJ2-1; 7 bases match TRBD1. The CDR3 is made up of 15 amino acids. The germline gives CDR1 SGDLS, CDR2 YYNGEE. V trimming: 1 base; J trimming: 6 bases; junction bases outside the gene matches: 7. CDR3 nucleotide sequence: TGTGCCAGCAGCGTACAGGGGACAGCGGCCAATGAGCAGTTCTTC. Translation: CASSVQGTAANEQFF.

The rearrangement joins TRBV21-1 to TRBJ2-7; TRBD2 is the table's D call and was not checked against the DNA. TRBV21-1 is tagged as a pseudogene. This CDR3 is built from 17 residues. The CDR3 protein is CASSKGTLAASRYEQYF. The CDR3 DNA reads TGTGCCAGCAGCAAAGGAACTCTAGCGGCCTCTCGGTACGAGCAGTACTTC.

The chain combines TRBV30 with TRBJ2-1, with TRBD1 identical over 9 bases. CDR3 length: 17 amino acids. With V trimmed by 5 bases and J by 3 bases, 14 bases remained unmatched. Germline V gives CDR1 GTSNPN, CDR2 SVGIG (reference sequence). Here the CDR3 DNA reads TGTGCCTGGGCCTTTGGGACAGGGATAACTCACTACAATGAGCAGTTCTTC. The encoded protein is CAWAFGTGITHYNEQFF.

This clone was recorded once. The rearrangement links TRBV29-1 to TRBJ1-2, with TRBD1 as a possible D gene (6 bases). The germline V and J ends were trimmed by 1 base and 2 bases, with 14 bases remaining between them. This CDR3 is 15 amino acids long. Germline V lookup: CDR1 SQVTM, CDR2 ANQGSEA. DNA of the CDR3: TGCAGCGTTGAAGTGGGGGCAGGGACAAACTATGGCTACACCTTC. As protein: CSVEVGAGTNYGYTF.

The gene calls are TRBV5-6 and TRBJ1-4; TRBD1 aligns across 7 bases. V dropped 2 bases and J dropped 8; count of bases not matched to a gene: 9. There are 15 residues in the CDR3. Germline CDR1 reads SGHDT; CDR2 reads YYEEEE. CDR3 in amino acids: CASSFAQGNWEKLFF. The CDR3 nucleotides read TGTGCCAGCAGCTTTGCACAGGGGAATTGGGAAAAACTGTTTTTT. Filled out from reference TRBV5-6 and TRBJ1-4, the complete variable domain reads DAGVTQSPTHLIKTRGQQVTLRCSPKSGHDTVSWYQQALGQGPQFIFQYYEEEERQRGNFPDRFSGHQFPNYSSELNVNALLLGDSALYLCASSFAQGNWEKLFFGSGTQLSVL.